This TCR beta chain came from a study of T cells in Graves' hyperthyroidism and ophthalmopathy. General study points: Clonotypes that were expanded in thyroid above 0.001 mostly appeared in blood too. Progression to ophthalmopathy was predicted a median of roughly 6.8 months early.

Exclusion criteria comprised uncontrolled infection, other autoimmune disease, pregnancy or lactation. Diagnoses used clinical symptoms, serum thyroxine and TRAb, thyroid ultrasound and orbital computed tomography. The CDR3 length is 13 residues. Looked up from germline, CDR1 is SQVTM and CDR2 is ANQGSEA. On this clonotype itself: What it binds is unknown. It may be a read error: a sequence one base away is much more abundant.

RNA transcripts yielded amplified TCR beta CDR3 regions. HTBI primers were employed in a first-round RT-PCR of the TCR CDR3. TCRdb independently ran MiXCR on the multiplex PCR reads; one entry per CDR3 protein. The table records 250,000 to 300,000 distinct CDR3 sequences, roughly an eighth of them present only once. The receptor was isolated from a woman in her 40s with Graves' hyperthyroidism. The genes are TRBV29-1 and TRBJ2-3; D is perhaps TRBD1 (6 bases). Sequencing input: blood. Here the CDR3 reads CSLGRGQTDAQYF. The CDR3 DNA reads TGCAGCTTGGGCAGGGGTCAAACAGATGCGCAGTATTTT.